These 16 T cell receptor beta chains came from one sample sequenced in a study of cytomegalovirus exposure and HLA in healthy donors (dated by TCRdb to the late 2010s). Library prep was done by the immunoSEQ multiplex PCR assay. A mixture of 60 forward primers for TCR Vbeta segments and 13 reverse primers for TCR Jbeta segments was used in the multiplex PCR. The clones in this table, taken by TCRdb from immuneACCESS, are in-frame only. Not every clone is retained; where verified, under half of the shortfall comes from an unresolved V gene, and the cause of the rest is unknown. Recorded for this sample are some 150,000 clones; roughly 80% of them occurred a single time. The ten largest clonotypes hold approximately 3% of the sample. Sample: PBMCs. The receptors come from a male donor in good health and CMV-seronegative.

The CDR3 DNA follows: TGTGCCAGCAGCCCTACAGGGGACACTGAAGCTTTCTTT. Residues: CASSPTGDTEAFF. V gene TRBV5-4 combines with J gene TRBJ1-1; 7 nucleotides agree with TRBD1. CDR3 length: 13 residues. CDR1 and CDR2 from the germline V gene are SGHNT and YYREEE (reference sequence). The V segment lost 4 bases and the J segment 3 bases; nucleotides outside the gene matches: 3. The full variable domain, with the rest looked up from reference TRBV5-4 and TRBJ1-1, is ETGVTQSPTHLIKTRGQQVTLRCSSQSGHNTVSWYQQALGQGPQFIFQYYREEENGRGNFPPRFSGLQFPNYSSELNVNALELDDSALYLCASSPTGDTEAFFGQGTRLTVV.

This chain uses TRBV5-6 with TRBJ2-1; TRBD1 aligns across 10 bases. This CDR3 is built from 15 residues. Losses at the gene ends were 6 bases for V and 2 bases for J; bases not matched to a gene: 5. Germline values: CDR1 SGHDT, CDR2 YYEEEE. CDR3 protein: CASNSGTGAYNEQFF. The CDR3 bases are TGTGCCAGCAACTCTGGGACAGGGGCCTACAATGAGCAGTTCTTC.

The chain recombines TRBV30 with TRBJ1-5; no clear D. Between the trimmed V and J ends, which lost 0 bases and 2 bases, there was a span of 5 bases. The CDR3 is made up of 13 amino acids. Germline lookup yields CDR1 GTSNPN and CDR2 SVGIG (reference sequence). In nucleotides, the CDR3 is TGTGCCTGGAGTGTCCAGGGCAATCAGCCCCAGCATTTT. It codes for CAWSVQGNQPQHF.

The chain links TRBV4-3 to TRBJ2-1; D call uncertain. Deletions cut 0 bases from V and 5 bases from J, with 8 bases between. The germline V gene encodes CDR1 LGHNA and CDR2 YSLEER. This CDR3 has 14 amino acids. The CDR3 DNA reads TGCGCCAGCAGCCAAGATACCCCAGACAATGAGCAGTTCTTC. Amino acid sequence: CASSQDTPDNEQFF.

The chain links TRBV28 to TRBJ2-5; possible D gene TRBD1, 6 bases. V dropped 6 bases and J dropped 11 bases, with 22 bases sitting between them. Germline lookup yields CDR1 MDHEN and CDR2 SYDVKM. This CDR3 has 14 amino acids. The CDR3, as DNA: TGTGCCAGCAGCCTACTAACAGGGATGGGAGAGCAGTACTTC. Translated: CASSLLTGMGEQYF.

V usage is TRBV28 and J usage is TRBJ1-1; no firm D call. Per the germline V gene, CDR1 is MDHEN and CDR2 is SYDVKM. This CDR3 contains 14 residues. Trimming left V 4 bases short and J 1 base short, with 10 bases between. The CDR3 DNA reads as TGTGCCAGCAGTTCCCCCGGCGGGAACACTGAAGCTTTCTTT. Translated: CASSSPGGNTEAFF.

This clone has just one count. This chain connects TRBV6-5 to TRBJ2-7, with D possibly matching TRBD1 (5 bases). Germline V gene lookup returns CDR1 MNHEY and CDR2 SVGAGI. V was cut by 5 bases and J by 1 base, with 9 bases left in between. The CDR3 has 13 amino acids. The CDR3 coding sequence is TGTGCCAGCAGTAAGGGGCAATCCTACGAGCAGTACTTC. It specifies CASSKGQSYEQYF.

The genes are TRBV4-1 and TRBJ2-6, with a possible D match to TRBD2 (6 bases). Looked up from germline, CDR1 is MGHRA and CDR2 is YSYEKL. This CDR3 contains 18 residues. The ends were cut back, 0 bases at V and 3 bases at J, with 15 bases in the middle. The CDR3 loop is CASSQEEGRTFGANVLTF. In DNA, the CDR3 is TGCGCCAGCAGCCAAGAAGAGGGGAGGACGTTTGGGGCCAACGTCCTGACTTTC.

The chain links TRBV11-2 to TRBJ2-7; D is ambiguous. Trimming left V 5 bases short and J 5 bases short, with 13 bases between. Per the germline V gene, CDR1 is SGHAT and CDR2 is FQNNGV. The CDR3 extends over 13 amino acids. CDR3 DNA: TGTGCCAGCAGCGAAGCGACGATGGACGAGCAGTACTTC. It encodes CASSEATMDEQYF.

Here the CDR3 DNA reads TGCGCCAGCAGCCAAATTAGTGTAGTGGAGACCCAGTACTTC. It specifies CASSQISVVETQYF. This rearrangement joins TRBV4-1 to TRBJ2-5; D is undetermined. The CDR3 is 14 residues long. Trimming left V 2 bases short and J 5 bases short, with 12 bases between. Germline V gene lookup returns CDR1 MGHRA and CDR2 YSYEKL.

This clone ranks as medium-sized. The chain combines TRBV11-2 with TRBJ2-7; 10 nucleotides match TRBD1. There are 17 residues in the CDR3. The germline V gene encodes CDR1 SGHAT and CDR2 FQNNGV. After removal of 1 base from V and 0 bases from J, the junction contained 6 bases not matched to a gene. The DNA of the CDR3 is TGTGCCAGCAGCTTAGGGACAGGGGGGCCCGTCTCCTACGAGCAGTACTTC. Protein product: CASSLGTGGPVSYEQYF.

The chain joins TRBV19 to TRBJ1-1; D is unclear. The CDR3 has 13 amino acids. V lost 10 bases to trimming and J lost 6 bases, with 18 bases between them. CDR1 is LNHDA, CDR2 SQIVND, per germline (reference sequence). CDR3 nucleotides: TGTGCCACCCGCATTTCAGGAGGGTCTGAAGCTTTCTTT. Protein product: CATRISGGSEAFF.

This clone has just one count. The J gene is TRBJ2-1, the V gene TRBV5-4; the D gene is possibly TRBD2 (6 bases). Trimming removed 4 bases from V and 0 bases from J, with 17 bases in between. CDR3 length: 17 residues. CDR1 and CDR2 (germline): SGHNT, YYREEE (reference sequence). The CDR3: CASSPTTPGVSYNEQFF. For the CDR3, the DNA is TGTGCCAGCAGCCCAACTACTCCGGGAGTCTCCTACAATGAGCAGTTCTTC.

This clone was recorded only once. CDR3 bases: TGCGCCAGCAGCTTCCGACTAGCGGGAGAACCCTACGAGCAGTACTTC. Its translation: CASSFRLAGEPYEQYF. The chain uses TRBV5-1 and TRBJ2-7, with 12 positions matching TRBD2. V gave up 2 bases and J gave up 2 bases; unmatched junction bases: 5. Germline V lookup: CDR1 SGHRS, CDR2 YFSETQ. The CDR3 is 16 residues long.

The rearrangement joins TRBV9 to TRBJ1-2; no clear D gene. This CDR3 has 15 residues. In germline, CDR1 is SGDLS, CDR2 YYNGEE. V gave up 0 bases and J gave up 0 bases, with 9 bases separating them. CDR3: CASSVAHRANYGYTF. The CDR3 DNA is TGTGCCAGCAGCGTAGCTCACAGAGCTAACTATGGCTACACCTTC.

The chain combines TRBV6-6 with TRBJ1-1; 9 bases align to TRBD1. V lost 6 bases, J lost 8 bases, and 4 bases stayed unmatched. Germline assignment: CDR1 MNHNY and CDR2 SVGAGI (reference sequence). The CDR3 totals 12 residues. The CDR3 loop reads CASRTGTGEAFF. CDR3 in DNA: TGTGCCAGCAGGACCGGGACAGGGGAAGCTTTCTTT.